This paragraph covers one T cell receptor (beta chain) sequence. The antigen is not known. These data originate in a study of PD-1 blockade in classical Hodgkin lymphoma. Profiled with immunoSEQ multiplex PCR; TCRdb holds only in-frame clones, not every one. Here the sample spans 15,000 or so clones, approximately 64% being singletons. Study results and caveats: Complete responders matched newly diagnosed patients in baseline diversity. With CD4+ cells, TCR diversity rose significantly by C4D1, but not with CD8+ cells. Why the repertoires differ is still unclear, perhaps disease activity or prior therapy.

Brentuximab vedotin exposure varied among the patients, all of whom had relapsed after autologous stem cell transplantation. The sequencing here drew on peripheral blood mononuclear cells (PBMCs), taken before the second cycle of nivolumab. The clonotype comes from a human donor with classical Hodgkin lymphoma.

The CDR3 loop reads CASSLAVAGGQETQYF. Here the CDR3 DNA reads TGCGCCAGCAGCTTGGCGGTAGCGGGAGGGCAAGAGACCCAGTACTTC. V usage is TRBV5-1 and J usage is TRBJ2-5, with 11 bases matching TRBD2. With 0 bases clipped from V and 2 bases from J, the junction kept 3 bases outside the gene matches. This CDR3 has 16 residues. The V gene's germline CDR1 is SGHRS and CDR2 YFSETQ.